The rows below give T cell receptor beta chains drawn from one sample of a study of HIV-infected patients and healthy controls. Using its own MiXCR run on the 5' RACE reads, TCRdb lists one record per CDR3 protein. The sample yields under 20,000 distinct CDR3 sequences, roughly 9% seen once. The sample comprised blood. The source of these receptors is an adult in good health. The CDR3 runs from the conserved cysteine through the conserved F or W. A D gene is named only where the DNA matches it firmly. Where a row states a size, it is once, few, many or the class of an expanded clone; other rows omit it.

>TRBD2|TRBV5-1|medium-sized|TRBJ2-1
CASSWGLAPILTHEQFF
TGCGCCAGCAGCTGGGGACTAGCGCCTATCCTTACCCATGAGCAGTTCTTC
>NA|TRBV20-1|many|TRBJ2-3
CSAFSSRASTDTQYF
TGCAGTGCTTTTTCTAGCAGAGCTAGCACAGATACGCAGTATTTT
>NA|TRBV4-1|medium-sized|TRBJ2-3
CASSQDFRGRADTQYF
TGCGCCAGCAGCCAAGATTTCAGGGGGAGGGCAGATACGCAGTATTTT
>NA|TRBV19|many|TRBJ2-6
CASIDNSGANVLTF
TGTGCCAGTATTGACAACTCTGGGGCCAACGTCCTGACTTTC
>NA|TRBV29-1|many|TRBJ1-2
CSVVQGAYGYTF
TGCAGCGTTGTTCAGGGCGCCTATGGCTACACCTTC
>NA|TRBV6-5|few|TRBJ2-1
CASSPGTTGQFF
TGTGCCAGCAGTCCCGGAACCACAGGGCAGTTCTTC
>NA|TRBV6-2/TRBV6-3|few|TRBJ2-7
CASSYGRTRGYF
TGTGCCAGCAGTTACGGGCGGACCAGGGGGTACTTC
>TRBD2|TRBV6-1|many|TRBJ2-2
CASKRAGAGGELFF
TGTGCCAGCAAACGAGCGGGAGCGGGCGGGGAGCTGTTTTTT
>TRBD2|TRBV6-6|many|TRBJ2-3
CASRTVSGSSIDTQYF
TGTGCCAGCAGAACCGTTAGCGGGAGTTCGATAGATACGCAGTATTTT
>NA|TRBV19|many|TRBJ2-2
CATGTGALTGELFF
TGTGCCACTGGGACGGGGGCCCTCACCGGGGAGCTGTTTTTT
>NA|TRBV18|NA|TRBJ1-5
CASSLNRESNQPQHF
TGTGCCAGCTCACTAAACAGAGAAAGCAATCAGCCCCAGCATTTT
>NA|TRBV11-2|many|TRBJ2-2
CASSLDLSQTGELFF
TGTGCCAGCAGCTTAGACCTATCTCAGACCGGGGAGCTGTTTTTT
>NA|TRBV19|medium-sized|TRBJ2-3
CASKAGSASTDTQYF
TGTGCCAGTAAGGCCGGGTCCGCTAGCACAGATACGCAGTATTTT
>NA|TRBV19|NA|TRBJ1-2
CASSIAGTLTNYGYTF
TGTGCCAGTAGTATCGCAGGGACACTGACTAACTATGGCTACACCTTC
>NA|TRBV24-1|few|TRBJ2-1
CATSGPQALNYNEQFF
TGTGCCACCAGTGGTCCACAGGCGTTGAACTACAATGAGCAGTTCTTC
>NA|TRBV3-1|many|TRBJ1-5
CASSRTTSNQPQHF
TGTGCCAGCAGCCGGACAACTAGCAATCAGCCCCAGCATTTT
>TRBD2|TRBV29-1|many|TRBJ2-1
CSVEPSGSLDEQFF
TGCAGCGTTGAGCCTAGCGGGAGTCTTGATGAGCAGTTCTTC
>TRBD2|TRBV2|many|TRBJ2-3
CASSEEPGLYTDTQYF
TGTGCCAGCAGTGAGGAACCGGGACTATACACAGATACGCAGTATTTT
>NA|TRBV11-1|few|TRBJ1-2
CASSLNGGGEKYGYTF
TGTGCCAGCAGCTTAAATGGTGGAGGGGAAAAGTATGGCTACACCTTC
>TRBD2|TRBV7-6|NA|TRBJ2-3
CASSLGTSGLIDTQYF
TGTGCCAGCAGCTTAGGGACTAGCGGTTTGATAGATACGCAGTATTTT
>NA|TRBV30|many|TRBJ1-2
CAWRPIVSGHHGYTF
TGTGCCTGGAGGCCCATCGTATCGGGCCACCATGGCTACACCTTC
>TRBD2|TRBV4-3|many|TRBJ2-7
CASSQAPSGGGYEQYF
TGCGCCAGCAGCCAAGCCCCTAGCGGGGGCGGCTACGAGCAGTACTTC
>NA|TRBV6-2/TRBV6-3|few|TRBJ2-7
CASSYGDLYEQYF
TGTGCCAGCAGTTACGGGGACCTTTACGAGCAGTACTTC